This note documents a single T cell receptor beta chain sequence. What it recognizes is unknown. The sample belongs to a study of blood T cells in healthy people across ages. The study recruited healthy Caucasian donors from Russia who were aged about 6 to 100. Study-wide findings and caveats: Age advanced and TCR beta diversity per million T cells fell, roughly linearly. With unsorted PBMCs, a conclusive comparison of naive versus antigen-experienced cells was not possible.

Germline CDR1 and CDR2: SGDLS and YYNGEE. The CDR3 loop spans 16 amino acids. The ends were cut back, 3 bases at V and 0 bases at J, with 15 bases in the middle. A second about 6 to 12 cycle PCR used barcoded and J-beta primers. TCRdb re-called the 5' RACE reads through MiXCR, storing one row per CDR3 protein. The sample has about 2 million distinct CDR3 sequences, just under 50% seen once; the top ten hold 2.1%. This receptor was identified in a woman aged 40-49 years in good health. The sample consisted of blood. This rearrangement joins TRBV9 to TRBJ2-5; D may be TRBD2 (5 bases). Here the CDR3 reads CASSGGPTKYQETQYF. DNA of the CDR3: TGTGCCAGCAGCGGTGGACCGACTAAGTACCAAGAGACCCAGTACTTC.